This T cell receptor (beta chain) is from a study of cytomegalovirus exposure and HLA in healthy donors. The CDR3 length is 13 residues. The germline V and J ends were trimmed by 5 bases and 3 bases, with 10 bases remaining between them. Germline V gene sequence: CDR1 SGHVS, CDR2 FQNEAQ. The PCR contained 60 Vbeta and 13 Jbeta primers. Method: immunoSEQ multiplex PCR; TCRdb's copy keeps in-frame clones and lacks some. Of about 190,000 clones in the sample, roughly 80% are singletons; the top ten hold roughly 6%. Study results and limitations: Another analysis was done later, and it associated roughly 15,000 TCR beta sequences with HLA alleles at 0.05 false discovery rate. Immune exposure data for these donors was limited to CMV serostatus.

As for this clone: Its antigen is not known.

The chain recombines TRBV7-8 with TRBJ1-1; tentative D call: TRBD1 (5 bases). The TCR sequence derives from a woman younger than 45 in good health and CMV-seropositive. Sequenced: PBMCs. CDR3 amino acids: CASSNGGDTEAFF. In DNA form, the CDR3 reads TGTGCCAGCAGCAACGGGGGGGACACTGAAGCTTTCTTT. Filled out from reference TRBV7-8 and TRBJ1-1, the complete variable domain reads GAGVSQSPRYKVAKRGQDVALRCDPISGHVSLFWYQQALGQGPEFLTYFQNEAQLDKSGLPSDRFFAERPEGSVSTLKIQRTQQEDSAVYLCASSNGGDTEAFFGQGTRLTVV.